The clone carrying this TCR beta chain was seen a single time. Next came a second PCR, run for about 7 to 12 cycles, which used a sample-barcoded 5' primer along with a J-beta primer mix. TCRdb re-derived calls from the 5' RACE reads in MiXCR, one entry per CDR3 protein. This table has 1,100,000 or so distinct CDR3 sequences, roughly 45% appearing once. The data originate from a study of blood T cells in healthy people across ages. There are 10 residues in the CDR3. The V end was cut by 4 bases, the J end by 8 bases, with 9 bases between. CDR1 is DFQATT, CDR2 SNEGSKA, per germline (reference sequence).

This rearrangement joins TRBV20-1 to TRBJ2-7, with D maybe TRBD2 (6 bases). This clonotype was sampled from a woman aged 55-69 years in good health. Sequenced: blood. As DNA, the CDR3 is TGCAGTGCTATAGCGGAGAAGCAGTACTTC. It codes for CSAIAEKQYF.